The 20 T cell receptor beta chains below were found in one sample sequenced in a study of blood T cells in healthy people across ages (dated by TCRdb to 2014 to 2015). The library was obtained by 5' RACE. Sequenced on an Illumina HiSeq 2500. The second PCR ran for roughly 7 to 11 cycles and used a J-beta primer mix along with a sample-barcoded 5' primer. In-frame beta chains were kept once TCRdb had trimmed the public reads at Q25 with fastp and called clones with MiXCR. Entries are consolidated by CDR3 protein sequence, retaining the most common genes and DNA. Within this sample are hundreds of thousands of distinct CDR3 sequences, with approximately 25% of them counted one time only. Roughly 9% of the sample lies in the top ten. In addition, the sample was reused for a study of T cells of mothers and their children.

Sequencing input: blood. These receptors all come from a boy younger than 18 in good health.

The chain uses TRBV7-9 and TRBJ1-5, with D unresolved. Trimming took 5 bases from V and 5 from J, leaving 10 bases between them. The CDR3 extends over 13 amino acids. Germline loops: CDR1 SEHNR, CDR2 FQNEAQ (reference sequence). CDR3 DNA sequence: TGTGCCAGCAGCCTTGCCTTTGATCAGCCCCAGCATTTT. Its protein product is CASSLAFDQPQHF.

The CDR3 region has the DNA TGTGCCACCAGCAGGGGGCTAGCGGGAGAAGAGCAGTACTTC. Protein product: CATSRGLAGEEQYF. The chain has TRBV15 and TRBJ2-7, with 10 bases fitting TRBD2. Losses at the gene ends were 3 bases for V and 7 bases for J; bases not matched to a gene: 6. CDR1 is LNHNV and CDR2 is YYDKDF in the germline V gene (reference sequence). The CDR3 spans 14 residues.

This clonotype was detected ten times or more. The chain employs TRBV29-1 and TRBJ2-4; D remains ambiguous. The CDR3 runs to 14 residues. Germline lookup yields CDR1 SQVTM and CDR2 ANQGSEA. The V end lost 6 bases, the J end lost 0 bases, and 12 bases lay between the germline ends. CDR3 amino acids: CSVETRLAKNIQYF. In DNA form, the CDR3 reads TGCAGCGTCGAAACCCGACTAGCCAAAAACATTCAGTACTTC.

This clonotype was seen a few times. The rearrangement links TRBV29-1 to TRBJ1-2; D remains ambiguous. Trimming took off 2 bases at V and 2 bases at J, with 12 bases between the two ends. Germline V gene lookup returns CDR1 SQVTM and CDR2 ANQGSEA. The CDR3 has 14 amino acids. CDR3 sequence (DNA): TGCAGCGTTGAAAGTACAGTCTCAAACTATGGCTACACCTTC. Protein sequence: CSVESTVSNYGYTF.

This clonotype was counted between two and nine times. The V gene is TRBV5-1, the J gene TRBJ2-7; 8 nucleotides line up with TRBD2. Per germline, CDR1 SGHRS and CDR2 YFSETQ. The CDR3 consists of 14 residues. V trimming: 4 bases; J trimming: 1 base; junction bases outside the gene matches: 4. The DNA for the CDR3 is TGCGCCAGCAGCGGAGCGGGGGTTTCCTACGAGCAGTACTTC. It specifies CASSGAGVSYEQYF.

This clonotype was found a few times. The V and J genes are TRBV29-1 and TRBJ2-1, with TRBD2 matching over 13 bases. CDR1 SQVTM and CDR2 ANQGSEA come from the germline V gene. The junction had 6 bases not matched to a gene; V was cut back by 4 bases and J by 3 bases. This CDR3 is built from 16 residues. Written as DNA, the CDR3 is TGCAGCGTTGTCGAACTAGCGGGGGGGCGCTACAATGAGCAGTTCTTC. Amino acids: CSVVELAGGRYNEQFF.

This clonotype turned up a few times. V gene TRBV6-1 combines with J gene TRBJ2-7, with D perhaps matching TRBD1 or TRBD2 (5 bases each). CDR1 and CDR2 from the germline V gene are MNHNS and SASEGT. CDR3 length equals 14 residues. V was clipped by 3 bases and J by 5 bases, with 14 bases between them. CDR3 protein: CASSDWDGVNEQYF. The DNA of the CDR3 is TGTGCCAGCAGTGATTGGGACGGCGTAAACGAGCAGTACTTC.

Only a few counts were recorded for this clonotype. The rearrangement links TRBV7-9 to TRBJ2-1; D may match TRBD1 or TRBD2 (6 bases each). The J call is doubtful: the DNA matches TRBJ2-5 better. The CDR3 loop spans 15 amino acids. Germline-derived CDR1 and CDR2 are SEHNR and FQNEAQ (reference sequence). CDR3: CASSLILGGVETQYF. The CDR3 nucleotides are TGTGCCAGCAGCTTGATTCTGGGGGGCGTAGAGACCCAGTACTTC.

This chain connects TRBV4-3 to TRBJ2-1; D unclear. V lost 0 bases to trimming and J lost 0 bases, with 12 bases between them. The CDR3 has 17 amino acids. CDR1 LGHNA and CDR2 YSLEER come from the germline V gene. This CDR3 reads CASSQDYGPGSYNEQFF. The CDR3 DNA is TGCGCCAGCAGCCAAGATTACGGGCCTGGCTCCTACAATGAGCAGTTCTTC.

The CDR3 loop is CASNPSRGLAVDTQYF. Here the CDR3 DNA reads TGTGCCAGCAACCCTAGTCGGGGACTAGCGGTAGATACGCAGTATTTT. The genes are TRBV12-3 or TRBV12-4 and TRBJ2-3, with 11 bases fitting TRBD2. The CDR3 covers 16 residues. With 7 bases clipped from V and 5 bases from J, the junction kept 11 bases outside the gene matches.

This clonotype was counted only a few times. J is TRBJ2-5 and V is TRBV10-3; 8 nucleotides agree with TRBD1. The closer fit of TRBJ2-1 to the DNA end suggests the J call may be wrong. The CDR3 extends over 15 amino acids. Germline V gene lookup returns CDR1 ENHRY and CDR2 SYGVKD. CDR3 in amino acids: CAISESRQGTDEQFF. The DNA for the CDR3 is TGTGCCATCAGTGAGTCAAGACAGGGGACCGATGAGCAGTTCTTC.

This clonotype was recorded many times. The rearrangement links TRBV20-1 to TRBJ1-2; D is ambiguous. This CDR3 region has 13 residues. Trimming shortened V by 6 bases and J by 5 bases, and 16 bases separated the two germline ends. Per the germline V gene, CDR1 is DFQATT and CDR2 is SNEGSKA (reference sequence). CDR3 protein: CSAVRSSRYGYTF. In DNA, the CDR3 is TGCAGTGCGGTCCGCTCCTCCCGATATGGCTACACCTTC.

This clonotype was recorded once. V is TRBV5-1 and J is TRBJ2-1, with 12 bases identical to TRBD1. Trimming at V came to 7 bases and at J to 6 bases, leaving 8 bases not matched to a gene. Germline V lookup: CDR1 SGHRS, CDR2 YFSETQ. The CDR3 consists of 15 residues. The CDR3 region has the DNA TGCGCCAGCGGCACCGGGACAGGGGGCTTCAATGAGCAGTTCTTC. Amino acid sequence: CASGTGTGGFNEQFF.

The genes are TRBV5-1 and TRBJ2-5; D is possibly TRBD1 (6 bases). The CDR3 spans 15 residues. CDR1 is SGHRS and CDR2 is YFSETQ in the germline V gene. V lost 7 bases, J lost 5 bases, and 21 bases lay in between. CDR3 nucleotide sequence: TGCGCCAGCTCAAGGGGGACGCTACCCGGGGAGACCCAGTACTTC. Protein product: CASSRGTLPGETQYF.

V and J are TRBV5-1 and TRBJ2-7; possible D gene TRBD1, 6 bases. CDR3 size: 13 residues. Germline CDR1 reads SGHRS; CDR2 reads YFSETQ. Trimming pared 3 bases from V and 3 bases from J, leaving 10 bases between. The CDR3 region has the DNA TGCGCCAGCAGCTCAGGGGACATCTACGAGCAGTACTTC. It translates to CASSSGDIYEQYF.

This clonotype was detected a few times. The chain employs TRBV2 and TRBJ1-4, with 9 bases fitting TRBD1. This CDR3 region has 11 residues. CDR1 is SNHLY, CDR2 FYNNEI, per germline. The V gene end was trimmed by 6 bases and the J gene end by 14 bases; junction bases not matched to a gene: 4. The CDR3 DNA sequence: TGTGCCAGCAGGGGGACAGGGAGGCTGTTTTTT. Its translation is CASRGTGRLFF.

This chain uses TRBV10-3 with TRBJ1-1; 7 bases match TRBD1. Looked up from germline, CDR1 is ENHRY and CDR2 is SYGVKD. This CDR3 spans 16 amino acids. The junction had 8 bases not matched to a gene; V was cut back by 0 bases and J by 4 bases. The CDR3 DNA sequence: TGTGCCATCAGTGAGTCGGGAGGGGGCGCCGGCACTGAAGCTTTCTTT. It encodes CAISESGGGAGTEAFF.

CDR3 sequence (DNA): TGCGCCAGCAGCTCCTCAGCGGGGTACCAAGAGACCCAGTACTTC. Encoded protein: CASSSSAGYQETQYF. This chain links TRBV5-1 with TRBJ2-1, with 7 bases that match TRBD2. The DNA matches TRBJ2-5 better at its end, which makes the J call doubtful. Germline CDR1 and CDR2: SGHRS and YFSETQ. There are 15 residues in the CDR3.

This chain joins TRBV4-1 and TRBJ1-5; D is ambiguous. Germline CDR1 and CDR2: MGHRA and YSYEKL. V dropped 4 bases and J dropped 4 bases, with 11 bases sitting between them. The CDR3 loop spans 14 amino acids. DNA for the CDR3: TGCGCCAGCAGCCCTCTGAGTGGGAATCAGCCCCAGCATTTT. Residues: CASSPLSGNQPQHF.

This clonotype was seen ten or more times. This chain uses TRBV28 with TRBJ2-2, with D unclear. Trimming took off 6 bases at V and 11 bases at J, with 13 bases between the two ends. Germline assignment: CDR1 MDHEN and CDR2 SYDVKM. The CDR3 sequence is 12 residues long. The CDR3 here is CASSPDGRELFF. The CDR3, as DNA: TGTGCCAGCAGCCCGGACGGAAGAGAGCTGTTTTTT.